What follows is one T cell receptor beta chain and its context. The entry originates in a study of control samples from healthy donors and cancer patients. Data came from immunoSEQ multiplex PCR; TCRdb stores just in-frame clones and leaves some out. Of 55,000 to 75,000 clones listed, around 87% are singletons. The CDR3 consists of 17 residues. CDR1 is LNHDA and CDR2 is SQIVND in the germline V gene (reference sequence). The V segment lost 5 bases and the J segment 7 bases; nucleotides outside the gene matches: 16. The sequence was collected from a woman aged 50 to 60 with head and neck cancer. V gene TRBV19 combines with J gene TRBJ1-5, with 8 bases identical to TRBD1. The specimen was PBMCs. CDR3 sequence (DNA): TGTGCCAGTAGTCCGCAGGCCGCAGGGGGCGCGAGGCAGCCCCAGCATTTT. Protein sequence: CASSPQAAGGARQPQHF.